The T cell receptor beta chain under discussion was sequenced for a study of blood T cell repertoires in COVID-19. Study-wide context: Researchers got acute and convalescent COVID-19 samples from the United States, Italy and Spain. T cells, B-cell-depleted T cells, or PBMCs supplied cDNA or gDNA.

Original processing notes: Amplification of reference gene primers provided the estimated nucleated cell counts. Sequencing was performed with immunoSEQ multiplex PCR; in TCRdb, only in-frame clones are kept and a portion is missing. V and J calls and clone size are given by that table; D and trimming were obtained from the DNA. The data hold approximately 52,000 clones, with around four fifths observed a single time. Trimming cost V 1 base and J 3 bases; bases outside gene matches: 4. Germline lookup yields CDR1 SGHTA and CDR2 FQGNSA. CDR3 length equals 15 residues. V and J are TRBV7-2 and TRBJ2-7, with 9 bases identical to TRBD1. The receptor's source is a woman over 75 with acute or convalescent COVID-19. The sample consisted of peripheral blood. The CDR3 region is CASSLVWTGVYEQYF. CDR3 bases: TGTGCCAGCAGCTTAGTTTGGACAGGGGTCTACGAGCAGTACTTC. The whole variable domain, filled in from reference TRBV7-2 and TRBJ2-7, reads GAGVSQSPSNKVTEKGKDVELRCDPISGHTALYWYRQSLGQGLEFLIYFQGNSAPDKSGLPSDRFSAERTGGSVSTLTIQRTQQEDSAVYLCASSLVWTGVYEQYFGPGTRLTVT.